The rows below give T cell receptor beta chains drawn from one sample of a study of cytomegalovirus exposure and HLA in healthy donors. Using immunoSEQ multiplex PCR, the repertoire was profiled, and TCRdb retains in-frame clones only, with some absent. This repertoire comprises 180,000 or so clones; its ten largest clones make up less than 0.85%. The sample consisted of PBMCs. The source is a boy under 18 in good health and CMV-seronegative. Both conserved end residues are part of each CDR3. D genes are given only for firm matches.

V gene,D gene,J gene,CDR3 protein,CDR3 DNA
TRBV5-6,.,TRBJ2-1,CASSLRLDGEQFF,TGTGCCAGCAGCTTACGACTAGACGGTGAGCAGTTCTTC
TRBV4-1,.,TRBJ1-2,CASSTHRERGGYTF,TGCGCCAGCAGCACTCACAGGGAAAGGGGTGGCTACACCTTC
TRBV4-1,.,TRBJ1-5,CASSQETGLSNQPQHF,TGCGCCAGCAGCCAAGAGACAGGTCTGAGCAATCAGCCCCAGCATTTT
TRBV19,.,TRBJ2-5,CASSIGSTTQETQYF,TGTGCCAGTAGTATAGGAAGCACCACGCAAGAGACCCAGTACTTC
TRBV7-2,.,TRBJ1-2,CASSFMFDSEYGYTF,TGTGCCAGCAGCTTCATGTTCGACAGTGAATATGGCTACACCTTC
TRBV5-6,TRBD2,TRBJ2-7,CASSLWSGGRIKYEQYF,TGTGCCAGCAGCTTGTGGAGCGGGGGACGTATTAAATACGAGCAGTACTTC
TRBV7-3,TRBD2,TRBJ2-1,CASSLAGGEQFF,TGTGCCAGCAGCCTAGCGGGGGGTGAGCAGTTCTTC
TRBV2,TRBD1,TRBJ1-6,CALSGTGYNSPLHF,TGTGCCCTCTCAGGGACAGGCTATAATTCACCCCTCCACTTT
TRBV4-1,.,TRBJ1-5,CASSQVPNQPQHF,TGCGCCAGCAGCCAAGTTCCAAATCAGCCCCAGCATTTT
TRBV10-2,.,TRBJ1-4,CASNSGLATNEKLFF,TGCGCCAGCAACAGCGGACTAGCAACTAATGAAAAACTGTTTTTT
TRBV27,.,TRBJ1-3,CASSLRQASSGNTIYF,TGTGCCAGCAGTTTAAGACAGGCGAGCTCTGGAAACACCATATATTTT
TRBV4-1,TRBD1,TRBJ1-1,CASSQRTGDEAFF,TGCGCCAGCAGCCAACGGACAGGAGATGAAGCTTTCTTT
TRBV30,.,TRBJ1-1,CAWTPGGGAFF,TGTGCCTGGACCCCCGGGGGGGGAGCTTTCTTT
TRBV6-1,.,TRBJ1-4,CASSWRDRGNEKLFF,TGTGCCAGCAGTTGGCGGGACCGAGGCAATGAAAAACTGTTTTTT
TRBV28,.,TRBJ1-5,CASSLNPTDSNQPQHF,TGTGCCAGCAGTTTAAATCCGACAGATAGCAATCAGCCCCAGCATTTT
TRBV11-2,.,TRBJ2-2,CASSLQGNTGELFF,TGTGCCAGCAGCCTCCAGGGAAACACCGGGGAGCTGTTTTTT
TRBV25-1,.,TRBJ2-1,CASSESVSTRRYNEQFF,TGTGCCAGCAGTGAATCGGTTAGCACCCGCAGATACAATGAGCAGTTCTTC
TRBV27,.,TRBJ2-5,CASSSGGLETQYF,TGTGCCAGCAGTTCCGGCGGGCTGGAGACCCAGTACTTC
TRBV5-1,.,TRBJ2-5,CASSQTGPWETQYF,TGCGCCAGCAGCCAGACAGGCCCGTGGGAGACCCAGTACTTC
TRBV7-6,TRBD1,TRBJ1-1,CASSFTGGNTEAFF,TGTGCCAGCAGCTTTACAGGGGGGAACACTGAAGCTTTCTTT
TRBV15,TRBD1,TRBJ2-6,CATSPRTGVGANVLTF,TGTGCCACCAGCCCTCGGACAGGGGTTGGGGCCAACGTCCTGACTTTC
TRBV4-2,TRBD2,TRBJ2-5,CASSKGVAGLQETQYF,TGTGCCAGCAGCAAAGGGGTAGCGGGGTTACAAGAGACCCAGTACTTC
TRBV6-5,.,TRBJ2-7,CASTPGGRAYEQYF,TGTGCCAGCACACCCGGCGGCCGCGCCTACGAGCAGTACTTC
TRBV28,.,TRBJ2-6,CASEKGYSGANVLTF,TGTGCCAGCGAGAAGGGGTACTCTGGGGCCAACGTCCTGACTTTC
TRBV28,TRBD2,TRBJ2-7,CASRPAGAAGQYF,TGTGCCAGCAGGCCAGCGGGGGCGGCAGGGCAGTACTTC
TRBV12-5,TRBD2,TRBJ2-7,CASAPSGGPNEQYF,TGTGCTAGTGCCCCCAGCGGGGGCCCTAACGAGCAGTACTTC
TRBV4-3,TRBD1,TRBJ1-2,CASSLQGGNGYTF,TGCGCCAGCAGCCTACAGGGGGGGAACGGCTACACCTTC
TRBV18,TRBD2,TRBJ2-7,CASSPVGLGNSYEQYF,TGTGCCAGCTCACCCGTCGGACTAGGGAACTCCTACGAGCAGTACTTC
TRBV6-5,.,TRBJ1-1,CASSPRGGLNTEAFF,TGTGCCAGCAGTCCACGCGGGGGGCTGAACACTGAAGCTTTCTTT
TRBV4-2,.,TRBJ2-3,CASSQGTDPDTQYF,TGTGCCAGCAGCCAAGGAACAGACCCAGATACGCAGTATTTT
TRBV7-9,.,TRBJ2-7,CASSSTIEQYF,TGTGCCAGCAGCTCTACTATAGAGCAGTACTTC
TRBV6-4,TRBD2,TRBJ2-1,CASSETSLRGSYNEQFF,TGTGCCAGCAGTGAGACTAGCCTGCGGGGGAGTTACAATGAGCAGTTCTTC
TRBV9,.,TRBJ2-3,CASSKYSSDTQYF,TGTGCCAGCAGCAAATACAGCTCGGATACGCAGTATTTT
TRBV4-1,TRBD1,TRBJ1-2,CASSQDGDRGGVGYTF,TGCGCCAGCAGCCAAGACGGCGACAGGGGGGGTGTTGGCTACACCTTC
TRBV4-1,TRBD1,TRBJ1-2,CASSQVRRDRDFTSYGYTF,TGCGCCAGCAGCCAAGTCCGACGGGACAGGGATTTTACCAGCTATGGCTACACCTTC
TRBV5-1,.,TRBJ2-7,CASSLSSGVRGQLYEQYF,TGCGCCAGCAGCTTGTCTAGTGGGGTTCGGGGACAACTCTACGAGCAGTACTTC
TRBV6-6,TRBD1,TRBJ1-1,CASRPHRGWNDTEAFF,TGTGCCAGCAGACCACACAGGGGGTGGAATGACACTGAAGCTTTCTTT
TRBV5-5,.,TRBJ1-5,CASSTQGQPQHF,TGTGCCAGCAGCACTCAGGGTCAGCCCCAGCATTTT
TRBV11-2,.,TRBJ1-5,CASSLYGGSTGNQPQHF,TGTGCCAGCAGCTTATATGGGGGGTCCACGGGCAATCAGCCCCAGCATTTT
TRBV6-4,TRBD1,TRBJ2-1,CASSDSDRGSYNEQFF,TGTGCCAGCAGTGACTCGGACAGGGGCAGCTACAATGAGCAGTTCTTC
TRBV28,TRBD1,TRBJ1-1,CAGGTALNTEAFF,TGTGCTGGTGGGACAGCGCTGAACACTGAAGCTTTCTTT
TRBV19,.,TRBJ2-7,CASSIGDGSAPQYF,TGTGCCAGTAGTATAGGTGATGGGAGCGCCCCGCAGTACTTC
TRBV2,TRBD1,TRBJ1-1,CASRDPQGSNTEAFF,TGTGCCAGCAGAGATCCACAGGGGAGTAACACTGAAGCTTTCTTT
TRBV18,TRBD2,TRBJ2-1,CASSPLAGAYNEQFF,TGTGCCAGCTCACCCCTAGCGGGGGCATACAATGAGCAGTTCTTC
TRBV6-1,TRBD2,TRBJ2-7,CASSGTGLAGAYEQYF,TGTGCCAGCAGTGGGACGGGACTAGCGGGGGCCTACGAGCAGTACTTC
TRBV10-2,TRBD1,TRBJ1-1,CASSEHRGQTEAFF,TGCGCCAGCAGTGAGCACAGGGGGCAAACTGAAGCTTTCTTT
TRBV4-2,.,TRBJ1-2,CASSQEGQMDGYTF,TGTGCCAGCAGCCAAGAGGGACAAATGGATGGCTACACCTTC
TRBV10-1,.,TRBJ2-3,CASSDREGTDTQYF,TGCGCCAGCAGTGACAGGGAAGGCACAGATACGCAGTATTTT